This T cell receptor (beta chain) is from a study of radiotherapy plus CTLA-4 blockade in lung cancer. Whole-study findings and limits: The best prediction of response reportedly came from early blood T cell clone dynamics, with interferon-beta.

Comment on this clone: Its antigen is unknown.

Produced via immunoSEQ multiplex PCR; TCRdb's table is partial and in-frame only. Here the sample spans about 80,000 clones, more than 80% being singletons. Germline V gives CDR1 MNHNY, CDR2 SVGAGI (reference sequence). With V trimmed by 2 bases and J by 4 bases, 3 bases remained unmatched. This CDR3 spans 14 amino acids. The clonotype originates from a human donor with non-small cell lung cancer who had stable disease on radiotherapy plus ipilimumab. V gene TRBV6-6 combines with J gene TRBJ2-5, with 8 bases that match TRBD1. The source was peripheral blood, collected from a patient treated with radiotherapy plus ipilimumab. CDR3 region: CASSYDRGRETQYF. CDR3 DNA: TGTGCCAGCAGTTACGACAGGGGCCGAGAGACCCAGTACTTC.